This T cell receptor (beta chain) was identified in a study of CD8+ T cells in alopecia areata. Study overall: Treated patients swallowed 5 to 10 mg of oral tofacitinib twice daily.

Sequencing relied on a cDNA template that was reverse transcribed from extracted RNA. Data came from immunoSEQ multiplex PCR; TCRdb stores just in-frame clones and leaves some out. This sample has 120,000 to 150,000 clones, with more than 75% found just once. Collected material from alopecia areata patients comprised lesional scalp punch biopsies and peripheral blood. PBMC-derived CD4+ and CD8+ T cells were sorted. The CDR3 totals 16 residues. The trim removed 5 bases at V and 3 bases at J, leaving 10 bases unmatched. Germline CDR1 reads SGHAT; CDR2 reads FQNNGV. The origin of this receptor is a human donor with alopecia areata. J is TRBJ2-1 and V is TRBV11-2; 7 positions agree with TRBD1. This sample comprised CD8+ T cells sorted from blood, obtained at week 0. Written as DNA, the CDR3 is TGTGCCAGCAGCCCGCCCGAGGGGGCAGGCTACAATGAGCAGTTCTTC. Protein product: CASSPPEGAGYNEQFF.